The TCR beta chain described here comes from a study of blood T cells in healthy people across ages. Study-wide results and limits: Whereas aged donors had fewer naive CD4+ cells, long-lived donors had more of them and higher diversity.

This CDR3 is 16 amino acids long. V lost 5 bases and J lost 5; bases outside the gene matches: 8. Germline loops: CDR1 SGHVS, CDR2 FQNEAQ. The study drew donors from healthy Caucasian individuals in Russia aged 6 to 90. A few counts support this clonotype. What it binds is not known. A second 7 to 11 cycle PCR used barcoded and J-beta primers. Samples each returned at least 2.5 million CDR3-containing paired-end reads. TCRdb used MiXCR to reprocess the 5' RACE reads, holding one entry per CDR3 protein. This table holds 720,000 or so distinct CDR3 sequences, around two fifths found once. The source of this sequence is a man at least 80 years old in good health. Sequencing input: blood. The V call is TRBV7-8, the J call TRBJ2-7, with 14 nucleotides matching TRBD2. Written as DNA, the CDR3 is TGTGCCAGCAGCCTTCGGACTAGCGGGAGGCGGGACGAGCAGTACTTC. This sequence encodes CASSLRTSGRRDEQYF.